The 27 T cell receptor beta chains reported below all come from one sample, sequenced in a study of cytomegalovirus exposure and HLA in healthy donors. The assay was immunoSEQ multiplex PCR, and TCRdb's table has in-frame clones only and misses some. The sample has around 150,000 clones; more than 80% are singletons. Sequenced: PBMCs. These receptors were collected from a woman aged 18-29 years in good health and CMV-seropositive.

The V gene is TRBV6-4, the J gene TRBJ2-7; tentative D call: TRBD2 (6 bases). CDR3 size: 17 residues. Per germline, CDR1 MRHNA and CDR2 SNTAGT. Trimming took 2 bases from V and 1 from J, leaving 18 bases between them. The CDR3 DNA is TGTGCCAGCAGTGACCCGGTTCATCGGCGGGGTTCCTACGAGCAGTACTTC. Its protein product is CASSDPVHRRGSYEQYF.

The chain carries TRBV5-1 and TRBJ2-3; 13 bases are shared with TRBD2. The V segment lost 6 bases and the J segment 2 bases; nucleotides outside the gene matches: 3. The CDR3 runs to 15 residues. Germline V gene data show CDR1 as SGHRS and CDR2 as YFSETQ. The DNA for the CDR3 is TGCGCCAGCAAACTAGCGGGAGGGACCACAGATACGCAGTATTTT. This sequence encodes CASKLAGGTTDTQYF.

The chain has TRBV7-2 and TRBJ1-3, with D hard to call. CDR3 length equals 15 residues. Germline-derived CDR1 and CDR2 are SGHTA and FQGNSA. V lost 1 base, J lost 4 bases, and 11 bases lay in between. This CDR3 reads CASSLGEGRGNTIYF. The CDR3, as DNA: TGTGCCAGCAGCTTAGGGGAAGGGAGGGGAAACACCATATATTTT.

This clone was found once. The V gene is TRBV6-6, the J gene TRBJ2-3, with D possibly being TRBD1 (5 bases). The V gene's germline CDR1 is MNHNY and CDR2 SVGAGI (reference sequence). The CDR3 totals 14 residues. V shed 4 bases and J shed 2 bases, with 10 bases lying between them. Written as DNA, the CDR3 is TGTGCCAGCAGTTTGTCCAGGGTCACAGATACGCAGTATTTT. This sequence encodes CASSLSRVTDTQYF.

This chain links TRBV4-3 with TRBJ2-3, with TRBD2 identical over 9 bases. The CDR3 sequence is 15 residues long. The trim removed 5 bases at V and 3 bases at J, leaving 6 bases unmatched. Germline CDR1 reads LGHNA; CDR2 reads YSLEER. The CDR3 DNA reads TGCGCCAGCAGCTGGCTAGCGGGGCAAACAGATACGCAGTATTTT. Its protein is CASSWLAGQTDTQYF.

This chain links TRBV6-5 with TRBJ1-5, with D perhaps TRBD1 (5 bases). V was trimmed by 5 bases and J by 0 bases, leaving 11 bases between them. The CDR3 runs 15 residues. Germline V gene lookup returns CDR1 MNHEY and CDR2 SVGAGI. CDR3 nucleotide sequence: TGTGCCAGCAGTCTCGACAGTTTTAGCAATCAGCCCCAGCATTTT. Its protein is CASSLDSFSNQPQHF.

The CDR3 loop is CASSSRAGGGYEQYF. As DNA, the CDR3 is TGTGCCAGCAGTTCCAGAGCGGGCGGAGGCTACGAGCAGTACTTC. V gene TRBV27 combines with J gene TRBJ2-7; TRBD2 is a possible D gene (6 bases). The V gene lost 4 bases and the J gene lost 3 bases, with 16 bases spanning the gap. CDR3 length: 15 residues. CDR1 MNHEY and CDR2 SMNVEV come from the germline V gene (reference sequence).

The CDR3 sequence is CASSFTGTAEQYF. The DNA of the CDR3 is TGTGCCAGCAGTTTTACGGGAACGGCCGAGCAGTACTTC. The rearrangement joins TRBV28 to TRBJ2-7; D is perhaps TRBD2 (5 bases). Germline V gives CDR1 MDHEN, CDR2 SYDVKM. The CDR3 totals 13 residues. Trimming pared 3 bases from V and 6 bases from J, leaving 12 bases between. Full variable domain (remainder filled in from reference TRBV28 and TRBJ2-7): DVKVTQSSRYLVKRTGEKVFLECVQDMDHENMFWYRQDPGLGLRLIYFSYDVKMKEKGDIPEGYSVSREKKERFSLILESASTNQTSMYLCASSFTGTAEQYFGPGTRLTVT.

The chain links TRBV27 to TRBJ2-1; 7 nucleotides agree with TRBD1. The junction had 7 bases not matched to a gene; V was cut back by 0 bases and J by 2 bases. Germline V lookup: CDR1 MNHEY, CDR2 SMNVEV (reference sequence). The CDR3 loop spans 17 amino acids. The CDR3 reads CASSLSSTGDPYNEQFF. As DNA, the CDR3 is TGTGCCAGCAGTTTATCGAGCACAGGGGACCCCTACAATGAGCAGTTCTTC.

This sequence joins TRBV29-1 and TRBJ1-2; D perhaps matches TRBD1 (6 bases). The CDR3 sequence is 13 residues long. V dropped 1 base and J dropped 3 bases, with 9 bases sitting between them. Germline CDR1 and CDR2: SQVTM and ANQGSEA. For the CDR3, the DNA is TGCAGCGTTGAAGTCCAGGGGCACTATGGCTACACCTTC. Protein: CSVEVQGHYGYTF.

A single count supports this clone. The rearrangement links TRBV5-1 to TRBJ1-3; D gene ambiguous. V gave up 4 bases and J gave up 0 bases, with 8 bases separating them. The CDR3 runs to 14 residues. The germline gives CDR1 SGHRS, CDR2 YFSETQ. The CDR3 region is CASSGGSSGNTIYF. In DNA form, the CDR3 reads TGCGCCAGCAGCGGCGGTAGCTCTGGAAACACCATATATTTT.

V is TRBV4-3 and J is TRBJ2-1; 8 bases align to TRBD1. The CDR3 is 17 amino acids. Trimming cost V 1 base and J 4 bases; bases outside gene matches: 9. CDR1 LGHNA and CDR2 YSLEER come from the germline V gene. The CDR3: CASSQVVRQGFYNEQFF. In DNA, the CDR3 is TGCGCCAGCAGCCAAGTGGTCCGACAGGGGTTTTACAATGAGCAGTTCTTC.

The V call is TRBV4-3, the J call TRBJ1-2; D is unclear. CDR3 length: 17 amino acids. CDR1 and CDR2 (germline): LGHNA, YSLEER. V lost 1 base to trimming and J lost 7 bases, with 22 bases between them. CDR3 DNA: TGCGCCAGCAGCCAAGCTCCCCTGCGGGTCGGACGGGGTGGCTACACCTTC. Translation gives CASSQAPLRVGRGGYTF.

The chain uses TRBV15 and TRBJ2-1; 10 nucleotides align to TRBD2. This CDR3 has 17 residues. V gave up 0 bases and J gave up 8 bases; unmatched junction bases: 10. Germline V gene lookup returns CDR1 LNHNV and CDR2 YYDKDF (reference sequence). CDR3 region: CATSREVGLAGADEQFF. CDR3 nucleotide sequence: TGTGCCACCAGCAGAGAAGTTGGGCTAGCGGGAGCTGATGAGCAGTTCTTC. Drawing the rest from reference TRBV15 and TRBJ2-1, the complete variable domain is DAMVIQNPRYQVTQFGKPVTLSCSQTLNHNVMYWYQQKSSQAPKLLFHYYDKDFNNEADTPDNFQSRRPNTSFCFLDIRSPGLGDTAMYLCATSREVGLAGADEQFFGPGTRLTVL.

CDR3 loop: CASSASTVAYEQYF. The CDR3 bases are TGTGCCAGCAGTGCCTCTACCGTAGCCTACGAGCAGTACTTC. The chain has TRBV6-1 and TRBJ2-7; D remains ambiguous. The CDR3 length is 14 residues. V was trimmed by 4 bases and J by 2 bases, leaving 12 bases between them. From germline, CDR1 is MNHNS and CDR2 SASEGT.

V is TRBV6-1 and J is TRBJ2-7; maybe TRBD1 (5 bases). Germline V gene data show CDR1 as MNHNS and CDR2 as SASEGT. Trimming removed 0 bases at V and 2 bases at J, with 11 bases between. This CDR3 has 15 residues. The CDR3 bases are TGTGCCAGCAGTGAAGCCGACAGTCAGCCCTACGAGCAGTACTTC. It specifies CASSEADSQPYEQYF.

The rearrangement uses TRBV4-1 and TRBJ2-3; 9 bases agree with TRBD2. Trimming removed 3 bases from V and 3 bases from J; junction bases left unmatched: 7. CDR1 is MGHRA, CDR2 YSYEKL, per germline. The CDR3 length is 16 residues. The CDR3 DNA sequence: TGCGCCAGCAGCCAGGGAGCGGGGGGATCGACAGATACGCAGTATTTT. Its translation: CASSQGAGGSTDTQYF.

V gene TRBV10-2 combines with J gene TRBJ1-2; D call uncertain. The CDR3 runs 12 residues. Deletions cut 5 bases from V and 8 bases from J, with 12 bases between. The germline gives CDR1 WSHSY, CDR2 SAAADI. CDR3 nucleotide sequence: TGCGCCAGCAGTCTAGGAGGGATCGGCTACACCTTC. Encoded protein: CASSLGGIGYTF.

The V gene is TRBV5-5, the J gene TRBJ2-5; 10 bases are a match to TRBD2. CDR1 is SGHKS and CDR2 is YYEKEE in the germline V gene (reference sequence). The junction had 2 bases not matched to a gene; V was cut back by 0 bases and J by 3 bases. CDR3 length: 15 residues. The CDR3 loop is CASSLGLAGEETQYF. The CDR3 region has the DNA TGTGCCAGCAGCTTGGGGCTAGCGGGAGAAGAGACCCAGTACTTC.

This chain links TRBV7-8 with TRBJ1-3; D is possibly TRBD1 (5 bases). Trimming pared 4 bases from V and 7 bases from J, leaving 8 bases between. Germline values: CDR1 SGHVS, CDR2 FQNEAQ. The CDR3 sequence is 12 residues long. CDR3 region: CASSYDSNTIYF. The DNA for the CDR3 is TGTGCCAGCAGCTATGACAGTAACACCATATATTTT.

The rearrangement uses TRBV28 and TRBJ2-7, with D tentatively TRBD2 (7 bases). This CDR3 comprises 13 residues. Germline CDR1 and CDR2: MDHEN and SYDVKM. Trimming took 7 bases from V and 3 from J, leaving 13 bases between them. Here the CDR3 reads CASTEGGHYEQYF. DNA of the CDR3: TGTGCCAGCACCGAGGGGGGGCACTACGAGCAGTACTTC.

The chain links TRBV27 to TRBJ2-2; D is undetermined. Germline lookup yields CDR1 MNHEY and CDR2 SMNVEV (reference sequence). The CDR3 consists of 15 residues. V was clipped by 0 bases and J by 7 bases, with 12 bases between them. The CDR3 loop is CASSLSPAQDGELFF. In nucleotides, the CDR3 is TGTGCCAGCAGTTTATCCCCGGCCCAGGACGGGGAGCTGTTTTTT.

This rearrangement joins TRBV6-4 to TRBJ2-1; perhaps TRBD1 as D (6 bases). V was trimmed by 8 bases and J by 5 bases, leaving 13 bases between them. CDR1 is MRHNA and CDR2 is SNTAGT in the germline V gene. This CDR3 contains 13 residues. The CDR3 loop is CASSQGLNNEQFF. CDR3 nucleotide sequence: TGTGCCAGCTCCCAGGGGCTGAACAATGAGCAGTTCTTC.

This rearrangement joins TRBV5-4 to TRBJ2-2; no definite D call. In germline, CDR1 is SGHNT, CDR2 YYREEE (reference sequence). The length of the CDR3 is 13 residues. V lost 1 base and J lost 3, with 4 bases in between. CDR3 amino acids: CASSLSDTGELFF. In DNA form, the CDR3 reads TGTGCCAGCAGCTTGAGCGACACCGGGGAGCTGTTTTTT.

This chain connects TRBV27 to TRBJ1-6, with a weak D call TRBD1 (6 bases). Looked up from germline, CDR1 is MNHEY and CDR2 is SMNVEV (reference sequence). This CDR3 is built from 15 residues. Trimming stripped 11 bases from V and 0 bases from J, with 14 bases between. The CDR3 loop is CARRGGGSYNSPLHF. CDR3 coding DNA: TGTGCCCGCCGAGGGGGGGGCTCCTATAATTCACCCCTCCACTTT.

This clone has more than one count but fewer than ten. V is TRBV27 and J is TRBJ1-6; possible D gene TRBD1, 5 bases. The length of the CDR3 is 13 residues. V lost 8 bases and J lost 9, with 14 bases in between. Germline-derived CDR1 and CDR2 are MNHEY and SMNVEV (reference sequence). CDR3 sequence reads: CASGSTVGSPLHF. The DNA for the CDR3 is TGTGCCAGCGGATCGACAGTGGGTTCACCCCTCCACTTT.

The V and J genes are TRBV7-9 and TRBJ2-3; D ambiguous. This CDR3 is built from 15 residues. V shed 5 bases and J shed 2 bases, with 14 bases lying between them. Germline lookup yields CDR1 SEHNR and CDR2 FQNEAQ (reference sequence). The chain's CDR3 is CASSLAYPNTDTQYF. The CDR3 DNA sequence: TGTGCCAGCAGCCTCGCCTATCCTAACACAGATACGCAGTATTTT.